This T cell receptor (beta chain) was captured by sequencing in a study of blood T cell repertoires in COVID-19. Authors' analysis steps: Amplification from reference gene primers served as the basis for estimated nucleated cell counts. The repertoire was sequenced with immunoSEQ multiplex PCR; TCRdb's copy has only in-frame clones and lacks some. From that table come the V and J calls and clone size; the DNA was used to work out D and trimming. The sample has roughly 200,000 clones, more than 80% seen once. The sequence came from a man in his forties who had recovered from COVID-19. The sequencing sample was made of PBMCs or T cells enriched from blood (not recorded which).

DNA of the CDR3: TGCGCCAGCAGCGACGACACTAGCGGGAGGGCCGGTGAGCAGTTCTTC. It is translated as CASSDDTSGRAGEQFF. This chain joins TRBV4-1 and TRBJ2-1, with 13 bases aligning to TRBD2. V shed 5 bases and J 9 bases; nucleotides not matched to a gene: 10. Looked up from germline, CDR1 is MGHRA and CDR2 is YSYEKL. This CDR3 has 16 amino acids.